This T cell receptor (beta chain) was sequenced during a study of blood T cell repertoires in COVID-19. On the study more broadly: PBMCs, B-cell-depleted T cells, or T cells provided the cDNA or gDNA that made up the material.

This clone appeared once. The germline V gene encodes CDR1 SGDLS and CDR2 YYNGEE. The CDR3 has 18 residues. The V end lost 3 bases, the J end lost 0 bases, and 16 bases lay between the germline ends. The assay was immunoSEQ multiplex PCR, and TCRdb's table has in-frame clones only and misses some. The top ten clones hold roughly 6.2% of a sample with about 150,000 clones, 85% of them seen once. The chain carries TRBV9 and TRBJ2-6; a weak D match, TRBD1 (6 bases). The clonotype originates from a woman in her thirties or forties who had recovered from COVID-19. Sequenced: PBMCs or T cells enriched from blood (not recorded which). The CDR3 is CASSAPTGGHSGANVLTF. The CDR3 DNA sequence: TGTGCCAGCAGCGCCCCGACAGGCGGACACTCTGGGGCCAACGTCCTGACTTTC.